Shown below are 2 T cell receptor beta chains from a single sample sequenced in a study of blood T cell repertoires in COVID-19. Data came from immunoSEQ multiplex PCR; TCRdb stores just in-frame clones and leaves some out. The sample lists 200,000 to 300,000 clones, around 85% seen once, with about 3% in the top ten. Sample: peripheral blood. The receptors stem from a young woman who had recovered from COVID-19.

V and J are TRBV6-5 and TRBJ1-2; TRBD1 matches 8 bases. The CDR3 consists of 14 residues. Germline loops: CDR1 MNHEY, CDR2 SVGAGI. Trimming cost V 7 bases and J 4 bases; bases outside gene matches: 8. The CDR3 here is CASTGQGAFYGYTF. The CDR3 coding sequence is TGTGCCAGCACTGGGCAGGGGGCTTTCTATGGCTACACCTTC.

CDR3 sequence reads: CSVEDGQGGINEQFF. CDR3 DNA: TGCAGCGTTGAAGACGGGCAGGGTGGTATCAATGAGCAGTTCTTC. This chain links TRBV29-1 with TRBJ2-1; perhaps TRBD1 as D (5 bases). Germline V CDR1 and CDR2: SQVTM, ANQGSEA. Trimming cost V 0 bases and J 6 bases, with 15 bases left between them. CDR3 length equals 15 residues.